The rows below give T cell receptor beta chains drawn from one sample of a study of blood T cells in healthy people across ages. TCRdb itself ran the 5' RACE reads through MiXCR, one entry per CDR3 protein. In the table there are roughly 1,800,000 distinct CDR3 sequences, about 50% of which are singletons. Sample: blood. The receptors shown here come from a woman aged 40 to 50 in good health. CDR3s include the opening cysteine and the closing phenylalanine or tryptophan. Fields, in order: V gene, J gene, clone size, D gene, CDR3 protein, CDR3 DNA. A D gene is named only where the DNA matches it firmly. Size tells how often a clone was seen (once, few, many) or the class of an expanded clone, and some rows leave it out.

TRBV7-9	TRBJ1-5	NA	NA	CASSLGTWGNQPQHF	TGTGCCAGCAGCTTAGGGACTTGGGGCAATCAGCCCCAGCATTTT
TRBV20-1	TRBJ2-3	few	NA	CSASPRGDTQYF	TGCAGTGCTAGCCCTAGAGGGGATACGCAGTATTTT
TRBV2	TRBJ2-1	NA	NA	CASSDLLAGGDEQFF	TGTGCCAGCAGTGACCTTTTGGCAGGGGGGGATGAGCAGTTCTTC
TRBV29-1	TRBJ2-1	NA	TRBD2	CSALAGATNEQFF	TGCAGCGCCTTAGCGGGGGCAACCAATGAGCAGTTCTTC
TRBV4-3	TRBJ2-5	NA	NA	CASSQDAGMGTQYF	TGCGCCAGCAGCCAAGATGCGGGGATGGGGACCCAGTACTTC
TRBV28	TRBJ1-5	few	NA	CASSFGWGGQPQHF	TGTGCCAGCAGTTTTGGCTGGGGAGGTCAGCCCCAGCATTTT
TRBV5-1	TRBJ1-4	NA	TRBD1	CASSQRPVGQASTNEKLFF	TGCGCCAGCAGCCAAAGGCCGGTCGGACAGGCCTCGACTAATGAAAAACTGTTTTTT
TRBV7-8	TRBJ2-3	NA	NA	CASSFPGASTQYF	TGTGCCAGCAGCTTTCCGGGGGCCTCTACGCAGTATTTT
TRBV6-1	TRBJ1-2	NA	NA	CASSEPLGGGYGYTF	TGTGCCAGCAGTGAACCCTTGGGGGGCGGTTATGGCTACACCTTC
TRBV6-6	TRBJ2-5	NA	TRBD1	CASSQTGLGKNEQYF	TGTGCCAGCAGTCAGACAGGGCTGGGCAAAAATGAGCAGTACTTC
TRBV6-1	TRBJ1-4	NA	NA	CASRASNEKLFF	TGTGCCAGCAGGGCCTCAAATGAAAAACTGTTTTTT
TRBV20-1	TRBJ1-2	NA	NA	CSARDPWVLSYGYTF	TGCAGTGCTAGAGATCCCTGGGTTTTAAGCTATGGCTACACCTTC
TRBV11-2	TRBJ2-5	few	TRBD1	CASSLGFLDREETQYF	TGTGCCAGCAGCTTAGGATTCCTGGACAGGGAGGAGACCCAGTACTTC
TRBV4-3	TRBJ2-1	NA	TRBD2	CASSPKTSGGGEQFF	TGCGCCAGCAGCCCGAAGACTAGCGGGGGAGGTGAGCAGTTCTTC
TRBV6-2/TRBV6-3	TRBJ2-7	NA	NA	CASSNNPQEQYF	TGTGCCAGCAGTAATAACCCACAGGAGCAGTACTTC
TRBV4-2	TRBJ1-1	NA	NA	CASSAKGQRNTEAFF	TGTGCCAGCAGCGCGAAGGGACAACGGAACACTGAAGCTTTCTTT
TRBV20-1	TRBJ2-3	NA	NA	CSASGRAPDTQYF	TGCAGTGCTAGTGGCAGGGCGCCAGATACGCAGTATTTT
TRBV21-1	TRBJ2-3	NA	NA	CASSKFWSTDTQYF	TGTGCCAGCAGCAAGTTTTGGAGCACAGATACGCAGTATTTT
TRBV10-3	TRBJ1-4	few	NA	CAIGRNTPNEKLFF	TGTGCCATCGGCCGGAACACTCCTAATGAAAAACTGTTTTTT
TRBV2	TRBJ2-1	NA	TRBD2	CASQISGGALNEQFF	TGTGCCAGCCAAATTAGCGGGGGGGCCCTAAATGAGCAGTTCTTC
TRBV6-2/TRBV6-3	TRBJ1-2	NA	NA	CATQNRNYGYTF	TGTGCCACCCAGAACAGGAACTATGGCTACACCTTC
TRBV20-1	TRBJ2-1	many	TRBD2	CSARLAGGYNEQFF	TGCAGTGCTAGGCTAGCGGGGGGCTACAATGAGCAGTTCTTC
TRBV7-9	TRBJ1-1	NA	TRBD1	CASSLPGQVWTTEAFF	TGTGCCAGCAGTCTACCGGGACAGGTATGGACCACCGAAGCTTTCTTT
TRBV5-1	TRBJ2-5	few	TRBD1	CASSLYPRDRGFQETQYF	TGCGCCAGCAGCTTGTATCCGCGGGACAGGGGTTTCCAAGAGACCCAGTACTTC
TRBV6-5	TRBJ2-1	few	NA	CASSYVARSSYNEQFF	TGTGCCAGCAGTTACGTCGCGAGAAGCTCCTACAATGAGCAGTTCTTC